The entry below gives a single TCR beta chain sequence along with its context. As yet, its antigen is unknown. TCRdb's table, derived via immunoSEQ multiplex PCR, lists solely in-frame clones and lacks some. The table has 79,000 or so clones, around nine tenths seen once. This sample was included in a study of T cell responses to AZD1222 COVID-19 vaccine. Study-wide results and caveats: A mostly white British donor set with more females was recruited, and clonal diversity was possibly underestimated.

This CDR3 contains 14 residues. Germline CDR1 reads SGHTA; CDR2 reads FQGTGA. J was trimmed by 8 bases and V by 5 bases; bases with no gene match: 10. Both about-4-week and about-12-week second-dose recipients were combined. Material: peripheral blood, obtained 28 days after the second AZD1222 dose. V usage is TRBV7-3 and J usage is TRBJ1-2; 8 bases match TRBD1. The receptor was isolated from an adult who received the AZD1222 COVID-19 vaccine. The CDR3 region is CASSETGTGHGYTF. The CDR3 nucleotides are TGTGCCAGCAGCGAAACAGGGACAGGCCACGGCTACACCTTC. The full variable domain, in which reference TRBV7-3 and TRBJ1-2 provide the parts outside the CDR3, is GAGVSQTPSNKVTEKGKYVELRCDPISGHTALYWYRQSLGQGPEFLIYFQGTGAADDSGLPNDRFFAVRPEGSVSTLKIQRTERGDSAVYLCASSETGTGHGYTFGSGTRLTVV.